These T cell receptor beta chains were read from a single sample in a study of blood T cell repertoires in COVID-19. The repertoire was sequenced with immunoSEQ multiplex PCR; TCRdb's copy has only in-frame clones and lacks some. Of over 200,000 clones detected, roughly nine tenths appear once; the ten largest clones hold 3.1%. What was sequenced was PBMCs or T cells enriched from blood (not recorded which). The receptors derive from a woman aged 50 to 60 in a cohort exposed to, infected with or recovered from COVID-19 (not recorded which). Each CDR3 is given with its conserved first and last residue. Clone size is stated in some rows and not others, as once, few, many or a class when expanded.

J	size	V	CDR3
TRBJ1-4	NA	TRBV7-6	CASSLSTGGFPEWEKLFF
TRBJ2-3	NA	TRBV7-8	CASSLSAGTTDTQYF
TRBJ1-1	NA	TRBV7-8	CASSRYRERNTEAFF
TRBJ1-6	once	TRBV7-2	CASSLRQGDSPLHF
TRBJ1-5	once	TRBV28	CASSSGQSNQPQHF
TRBJ1-6	once	TRBV30	CAWSVQGYRAPLHF
TRBJ2-7	NA	TRBV2	CASRSTRTTYEQYF
TRBJ2-5	NA	TRBV6-5	CASRPLGGRETQYF
TRBJ2-3	NA	TRBV10-3	CAISERRADTQYF
TRBJ1-5	NA	TRBV5-1	CASSPGQGGHQPQHF